This TCR beta chain was sequenced during a study of early T cells in non-severe SARS-CoV-2 infection. Study-wide background: Sequenced material consisted of bulk RNA (from unsorted whole blood), and chains were unpaired.

The CDR3 sequence is 13 residues long. The V gene's germline CDR1 is SGHTA and CDR2 FQGTGA. With 1 base removed from V and 14 bases from J, the gap between germline ends came to 15 bases. MiXCR was run by TCRdb on the 5' RACE reads, yielding one entry per CDR3 protein. The data show approximately 41,000 distinct CDR3 sequences, roughly 4.5% seen once. The sequenced material came from whole blood. The TCR sequence derives from an adult who was a healthcare worker with PCR-confirmed SARS-CoV-2 infection or an uninfected control (not recorded which). This chain connects TRBV7-3 to TRBJ2-1; TRBD2 is a possible D gene (5 bases). CDR3 DNA sequence: TGTGCCAGCAGCTTAAAGGCCGGAGACGGGAAGTTCTTC. It encodes CASSLKAGDGKFF.